The present TCR beta chain was sequenced within a study of T-cell memory formation after mild COVID-19. As for the study in general: Most TCR clusters belonged to a single donor.

The CDR3 spans 13 residues. Per germline, CDR1 MNHNY and CDR2 SVGAGI (reference sequence). V was cut by 6 bases and J by 5 bases, with 10 bases left in between. 5'RACE with constant-segment primers built TCRalpha and TCRbeta cDNA libraries with UMIs. MiXCR, applied by TCRdb to the 5' RACE reads, yields one record per CDR3 protein. Of approximately 240,000 distinct CDR3 sequences in the sample, about a sixth were seen once. This receptor was obtained from a man aged 18 to 29 who had mild COVID-19 (a few samples of this study predate the infection). Cell type and time point are not known. Sequences were obtained from PBMCs or a T cell subset sorted from them (not recorded which). The chain employs TRBV6-6 and TRBJ2-2; D perhaps matches TRBD1 (5 bases). The DNA of the CDR3 is TGTGCCAGCAGACTTCAGGGTACCGGGGAGCTGTTTTTT. This sequence encodes CASRLQGTGELFF.